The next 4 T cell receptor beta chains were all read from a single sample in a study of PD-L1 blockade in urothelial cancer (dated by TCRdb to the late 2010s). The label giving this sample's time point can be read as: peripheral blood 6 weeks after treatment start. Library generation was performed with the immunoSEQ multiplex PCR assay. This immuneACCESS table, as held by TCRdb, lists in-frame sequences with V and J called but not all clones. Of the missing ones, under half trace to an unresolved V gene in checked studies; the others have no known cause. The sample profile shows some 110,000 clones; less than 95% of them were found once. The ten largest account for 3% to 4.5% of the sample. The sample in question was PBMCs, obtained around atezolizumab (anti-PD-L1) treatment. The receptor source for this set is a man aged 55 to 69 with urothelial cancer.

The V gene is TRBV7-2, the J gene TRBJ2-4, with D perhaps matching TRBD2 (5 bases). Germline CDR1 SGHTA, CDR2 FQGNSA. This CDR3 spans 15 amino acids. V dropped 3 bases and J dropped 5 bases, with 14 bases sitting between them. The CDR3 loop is CASSFSSRMQNIQYF. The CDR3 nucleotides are TGTGCCAGCAGCTTTTCTAGCCGGATGCAAAACATTCAGTACTTC.

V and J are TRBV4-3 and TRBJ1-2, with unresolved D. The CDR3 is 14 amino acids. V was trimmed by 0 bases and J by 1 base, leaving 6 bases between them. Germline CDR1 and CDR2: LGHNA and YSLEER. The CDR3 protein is CASSQEALNYGYTF. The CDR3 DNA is TGCGCCAGCAGCCAAGAGGCTCTTAACTATGGCTACACCTTC.

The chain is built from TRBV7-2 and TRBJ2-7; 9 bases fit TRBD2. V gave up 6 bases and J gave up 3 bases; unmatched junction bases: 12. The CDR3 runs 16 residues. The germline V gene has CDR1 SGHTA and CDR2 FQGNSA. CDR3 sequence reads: CASRNTLAGVGYEQYF. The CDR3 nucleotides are TGTGCCAGCAGGAATACCTTAGCGGGGGTCGGCTACGAGCAGTACTTC. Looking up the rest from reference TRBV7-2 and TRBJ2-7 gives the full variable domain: GAGVSQSPSNKVTEKGKDVELRCDPISGHTALYWYRQSLGQGLEFLIYFQGNSAPDKSGLPSDRFSAERTGGSVSTLTIQRTQQEDSAVYLCASRNTLAGVGYEQYFGPGTRLTVT.

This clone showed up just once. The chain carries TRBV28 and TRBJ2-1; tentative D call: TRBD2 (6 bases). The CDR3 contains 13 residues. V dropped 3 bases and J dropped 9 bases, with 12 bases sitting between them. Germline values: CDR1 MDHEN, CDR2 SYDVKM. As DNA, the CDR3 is TGTGCCAGCAGTTTTGGGGGGTCGGGTGAGCAGTTCTTC. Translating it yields CASSFGGSGEQFF. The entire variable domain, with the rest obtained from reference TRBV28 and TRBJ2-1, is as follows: DVKVTQSSRYLVKRTGEKVFLECVQDMDHENMFWYRQDPGLGLRLIYFSYDVKMKEKGDIPEGYSVSREKKERFSLILESASTNQTSMYLCASSFGGSGEQFFGPGTRLTVL.